The 31 T cell receptor beta chains listed next were all sequenced from one sample in a study of shared clonotypes between healthy human individuals. Method: immunoSEQ multiplex PCR; TCRdb's copy keeps in-frame clones and lacks some. The sample yields roughly 300,000 clones, more than 60% seen once. Input material: memory CD4+ T cells sorted from blood. Subset described: CD45RA-negative fraction. The source is a man aged 25 to 40 in good health.

The chain joins TRBV6-5 to TRBJ2-3, with a tentative D call TRBD2 (6 bases). CDR3 size: 15 residues. V was pared by 8 bases and J by 2 bases, with 17 bases between. Germline CDR1 and CDR2: MNHEY and SVGAGI. CDR3 region: CASQWRGGSTDTQYF. The CDR3 DNA sequence: TGTGCCAGCCAGTGGAGGGGCGGATCCACAGATACGCAGTATTTT.

This sequence joins TRBV6-5 and TRBJ1-6, with TRBD1 as a possible D gene (5 bases). The CDR3 covers 14 residues. The germline V gene encodes CDR1 MNHEY and CDR2 SVGAGI. Trimming cost V 5 bases and J 7 bases, with 12 bases left between them. The CDR3 sequence is CASSLPGGNSPLHF. The CDR3 DNA sequence: TGTGCCAGCAGTCTTCCCGGGGGGAATTCACCCCTCCACTTT.

For this clone: Other DNA sequences within the sample encode an identical CDR3. The rearrangement joins TRBV6-1 to TRBJ1-2; a possible D gene is TRBD1 (5 bases). The CDR3 runs to 12 residues. CDR1 is MNHNS and CDR2 is SASEGT in the germline V gene. Trimming shortened V by 3 bases and J by 8 bases, and 10 bases separated the two germline ends. CDR3 in DNA: TGTGCCAGCAGTGATTTGGGACGAGGCTACACCTTC. Translated, it gives CASSDLGRGYTF.

This chain links TRBV2 with TRBJ1-1, with D uncertain. The germline CDR1 and CDR2 sequences are SNHLY and FYNNEI. The CDR3 extends over 15 amino acids. V lost 2 bases and J lost 2, with 12 bases in between. Here the CDR3 reads CASSENSVPNTEAFF. The DNA for the CDR3 is TGTGCCAGCAGTGAAAACAGCGTTCCCAACACTGAAGCTTTCTTT.

This clone occurred many times. The V gene is TRBV15, the J gene TRBJ2-1; perhaps TRBD1 as D (5 bases). Germline values: CDR1 LNHNV, CDR2 YYDKDF (reference sequence). V was trimmed by 1 base and J by 6 bases, leaving 13 bases between them. The CDR3 totals 15 residues. CDR3 sequence reads: CATSRGLTEANEQFF. CDR3 coding DNA: TGTGCCACCAGCAGAGGGTTGACAGAGGCCAATGAGCAGTTCTTC.

The chain combines TRBV14 with TRBJ1-4; D remains ambiguous. V was clipped by 4 bases and J by 8 bases, with 14 bases between them. This CDR3 has 14 residues. Germline V gene lookup returns CDR1 SGHDN and CDR2 FVKESK. In DNA form, the CDR3 reads TGTGCCAGCAGCCCCTTGGTGTGGGAGGAAAAACTGTTTTTT. Translating it yields CASSPLVWEEKLFF. The full variable domain, its missing parts supplied by reference TRBV14 and TRBJ1-4, is EAGVTQFPSHSVIEKGQTVTLRCDPISGHDNLYWYRRVMGKEIKFLLHFVKESKQDESGMPNNRFLAERTGGTYSTLKVQPAELEDSGVYFCASSPLVWEEKLFFGSGTQLSVL.

V usage is TRBV2 and J usage is TRBJ2-3; 8 nucleotides match TRBD2. V trimming: 6 bases; J trimming: 2 bases; junction bases outside the gene matches: 4. Germline loops: CDR1 SNHLY, CDR2 FYNNEI. The CDR3 contains 14 residues. Written as DNA, the CDR3 is TGTGCCAGCAGAAGCGGGAGACACACAGATACGCAGTATTTT. It translates to CASRSGRHTDTQYF.

This chain uses TRBV2 with TRBJ2-3, with TRBD2 matching 9 bases. The V gene end was trimmed by 4 bases and the J gene end by 3 bases; junction bases not matched to a gene: 11. This CDR3 contains 17 residues. Per the germline V gene, CDR1 is SNHLY and CDR2 is FYNNEI. The CDR3 protein is CASSVGPSGIRTDTQYF. The CDR3 DNA follows: TGTGCCAGCAGTGTTGGCCCTAGCGGGATTAGGACAGATACGCAGTATTTT.

The rearrangement links TRBV11-2 to TRBJ2-3; D uncertain. The CDR3 length is 13 residues. Germline CDR1 SGHAT, CDR2 FQNNGV. V gave up 0 bases and J gave up 7 bases, with 8 bases separating them. The CDR3 DNA sequence: TGTGCCAGCAGCTTAGATCGTGACCATACGCAGTATTTT. This gives the protein CASSLDRDHTQYF.

J is TRBJ2-1 and V is TRBV7-2; D possibly uses TRBD1 or TRBD2 (5 bases each). The germline V gene encodes CDR1 SGHTA and CDR2 FQGNSA. Trimming shortened V by 6 bases and J by 4 bases, and 19 bases separated the two germline ends. This CDR3 is built from 16 residues. The CDR3 DNA reads as TGTGCCAGCAGAAATGAATGGGGGTACGGATACAATGAGCAGTTCTTC. Protein: CASRNEWGYGYNEQFF.

The rearrangement joins TRBV4-2 to TRBJ2-5, with 11 positions matching TRBD2. This CDR3 comprises 15 residues. J was trimmed by 1 base and V by 5 bases; bases with no gene match: 3. Germline V gene lookup returns CDR1 LGHNA and CDR2 YNFKEQ. The CDR3 reads CASSGGLAGQETQYF. CDR3 DNA sequence: TGTGCCAGCAGCGGTGGACTAGCGGGCCAAGAGACCCAGTACTTC.

The J gene is TRBJ1-1, the V gene TRBV6-6; D gene unclear. The CDR3 loop spans 15 amino acids. Trimming took 0 bases from V and 1 from J, leaving 9 bases between them. Looked up from germline, CDR1 is MNHNY and CDR2 is SVGAGI (reference sequence). Here the CDR3 reads CASSYSNIQNTEAFF. CDR3 DNA: TGTGCCAGCAGTTACTCGAATATCCAGAACACTGAAGCTTTCTTT.

V usage is TRBV6-5 and J usage is TRBJ1-5; D is unresolved. Trimming left V 2 bases short and J 5 bases short, with 13 bases between. CDR3 length: 15 amino acids. The germline V gene has CDR1 MNHEY and CDR2 SVGAGI. The CDR3 DNA reads TGTGCCAGCAGTTACGGAGGCCTGCCGTATCAGCCCCAGCATTTT. Its protein product is CASSYGGLPYQPQHF.

The chain employs TRBV27 and TRBJ2-7, with TRBD1 as a possible D gene (6 bases). Germline V CDR1 and CDR2: MNHEY, SMNVEV (reference sequence). This CDR3 has 15 residues. With 2 bases removed from V and 4 bases from J, the gap between germline ends came to 15 bases. The CDR3 spells CASSLNWAGEYEQYF. For the CDR3, the DNA is TGTGCCAGCAGTTTAAATTGGGCAGGGGAGTACGAGCAGTACTTC.

The gene calls are TRBV11-1 and TRBJ2-5; 10 bases are shared with TRBD1. Trimming cost V 7 bases and J 4 bases; bases outside gene matches: 15. The germline V gene has CDR1 SGHAT and CDR2 FQDESV (reference sequence). There are 17 residues in the CDR3. The CDR3 DNA is TGTGCCAGCACCGTGGCCCGGACAGGGGGAATGGGAGAGACCCAGTACTTC. Translated, it gives CASTVARTGGMGETQYF.

The chain has TRBV28 and TRBJ2-1, with a weak D call TRBD2 (6 bases). There are 11 residues in the CDR3. Germline values: CDR1 MDHEN, CDR2 SYDVKM. The V gene lost 8 bases and the J gene lost 8 bases, with 10 bases spanning the gap. The CDR3 spells CASLRLDEQFF. CDR3 coding DNA: TGTGCCAGCCTCCGACTAGATGAGCAGTTCTTC.

The chain has TRBV7-6 and TRBJ1-5; D is ambiguous. Trimming removed 5 bases at V and 0 bases at J, with 5 bases between. Germline-derived CDR1 and CDR2 are SGHVS and FNYEAQ. The length of the CDR3 is 13 residues. In nucleotides, the CDR3 is TGTGCCAGCAGCGCAGATAGCAATCAGCCCCAGCATTTT. Encoded protein: CASSADSNQPQHF.

This clone appeared a few times. The V gene is TRBV7-9, the J gene TRBJ1-2; 9 bases fit TRBD1. The germline CDR1 and CDR2 sequences are SEHNR and FQNEAQ (reference sequence). The CDR3 loop spans 14 amino acids. The junction had 6 bases not matched to a gene; V was cut back by 4 bases and J by 6 bases. CDR3 coding DNA: TGTGCCAGCAGCTCCTGGGACAGGGTCGATGGCTACACCTTC. It yields the protein CASSSWDRVDGYTF.

This clone was seen a single time. This sequence joins TRBV11-2 and TRBJ1-1; D not resolved. The CDR3 is 13 residues long. V lost 6 bases and J 0 bases, leaving 8 bases between the germline ends. Germline assignment: CDR1 SGHAT and CDR2 FQNNGV. The CDR3, as DNA: TGTGCCAGCAGTGCGACGGTGAACACTGAAGCTTTCTTT. Translation: CASSATVNTEAFF.

This clone was counted between two and nine times. V and J are TRBV7-8 and TRBJ2-7; D may be TRBD2 (6 bases). Trimming removed 4 bases from V and 0 bases from J, with 7 bases in between. The germline CDR1 and CDR2 sequences are SGHVS and FQNEAQ. The CDR3 is 13 residues long. The CDR3 sequence is CASSSDYSYEQYF. CDR3 bases: TGTGCCAGCAGCTCGGACTACTCCTACGAGCAGTACTTC.

The chain recombines TRBV10-3 with TRBJ2-1; D ambiguous. The CDR3 consists of 14 residues. Germline CDR1 ENHRY, CDR2 SYGVKD. Deletions cut 7 bases from V and 2 bases from J, with 12 bases between. The CDR3 DNA sequence: TGTGCCATCATGGGTTCCGGAGCCTACAATGAGCAGTTCTTC. Protein: CAIMGSGAYNEQFF.

The rearrangement links TRBV15 to TRBJ2-5, with 10 bases identical to TRBD2. Germline V gene sequence: CDR1 LNHNV, CDR2 YYDKDF (reference sequence). The CDR3 runs to 17 residues. Unmatched junction bases numbered 14, after V lost 5 bases and J lost 5 bases. As DNA, the CDR3 is TGTGCCACCAGCGTACTGGGAGCGGGAGGGCCTGAGGAGACCCAGTACTTC. The encoded protein is CATSVLGAGGPEETQYF.

This chain connects TRBV27 to TRBJ1-3; D possibly corresponds to TRBD1 (5 bases). CDR3 length: 18 amino acids. Germline V gene sequence: CDR1 MNHEY, CDR2 SMNVEV (reference sequence). V was cut by 6 bases and J by 2 bases, with 23 bases left in between. CDR3 sequence reads: CASRKTGTAASTGNTIYF. The CDR3 nucleotides read TGTGCCAGCAGAAAGACCGGGACTGCAGCTTCAACTGGAAACACCATATATTTT.

V is TRBV19 and J is TRBJ1-2; tentatively, D is TRBD1 (6 bases). Trimming stripped 2 bases from V and 7 bases from J, with 8 bases between. The germline gives CDR1 LNHDA, CDR2 SQIVND (reference sequence). The length of the CDR3 is 12 residues. The CDR3 region has the DNA TGTGCCAGTAGTATACAGGGGAGTGGCTACACCTTC. Amino acid sequence: CASSIQGSGYTF.

This chain joins TRBV12-2 and TRBJ2-7. TRBV12-2 is listed as a pseudogene. CDR3 length: 15 residues. The CDR3 DNA reads as TGTGCAAGTCGCTTAGCAAGGGTACAAGGCGACGAGCAGTACTTC. Its translation: CASRLARVQGDEQYF.

This chain connects TRBV9 to TRBJ2-7, with unresolved D. The CDR3 loop spans 18 amino acids. Trimming pared 0 bases from V and 2 bases from J, leaving 21 bases between. Germline V gene lookup returns CDR1 SGDLS and CDR2 YYNGEE. CDR3 DNA: TGTGCCAGCAGCGTAGTTCGGTCCAAACCGGCGACGCCCTACGAGCAGTACTTC. Translated, it gives CASSVVRSKPATPYEQYF. The full variable domain, rest sourced from reference TRBV9 and TRBJ2-7, is DSGVTQTPKHLITATGQRVTLRCSPRSGDLSVYWYQQSLDQGLQFLIQYYNGEERAKGNILERFSAQQFPDLHSELNLSSLELGDSALYFCASSVVRSKPATPYEQYFGPGTRLTVT.

The chain employs TRBV10-1 and TRBJ2-1; 10 positions agree with TRBD2. The length of the CDR3 is 15 residues. The V gene's germline CDR1 is WNHNN and CDR2 SYGVQD (reference sequence). Germline trimming cut 0 bases from V and 4 bases from J; bases unmatched to any gene: 0. CDR3 sequence reads: CASSESSGRYNEQFF. The DNA of the CDR3 is TGCGCCAGCAGTGAGTCTAGCGGGAGGTACAATGAGCAGTTCTTC.

This clone was observed many times. The genes are TRBV28 and TRBJ1-1; no clear D gene. The V end was cut by 8 bases, the J end by 1 base, with 8 bases between. The CDR3 length is 12 residues. Looked up from germline, CDR1 is MDHEN and CDR2 is SYDVKM. The CDR3 is CASALQNTEAFF. As DNA, the CDR3 is TGTGCCAGCGCATTACAGAACACTGAAGCTTTCTTT. Full variable domain (missing parts from reference TRBV28 and TRBJ1-1): DVKVTQSSRYLVKRTGEKVFLECVQDMDHENMFWYRQDPGLGLRLIYFSYDVKMKEKGDIPEGYSVSREKKERFSLILESASTNQTSMYLCASALQNTEAFFGQGTRLTVV.

This clone was seen a few times. V is TRBV6-4 and J is TRBJ2-2; D not certain. Trimming left V 0 bases short and J 8 bases short, with 7 bases between. From germline, CDR1 is MRHNA and CDR2 SNTAGT. The CDR3 has 13 residues. The CDR3 protein is CASSDSSAGELFF. The CDR3 DNA sequence: TGTGCCAGCAGTGACTCGTCGGCGGGGGAGCTGTTTTTT.

The chain couples TRBV11-3 to TRBJ2-1, with TRBD2 matching over 14 bases. CDR1 is SGHNT, CDR2 YENEEA, per germline. The V segment lost 8 bases and the J segment 7 bases; nucleotides outside the gene matches: 4. This CDR3 region has 14 residues. The CDR3 region is CASGTSGRVNEQFF. CDR3 nucleotides: TGTGCCAGCGGGACTAGCGGGAGAGTAAATGAGCAGTTCTTC. Full variable domain (missing parts from reference TRBV11-3 and TRBJ2-1): EAGVVQSPRYKIIEKKQPVAFWCNPISGHNTLYWYLQNLGQGPELLIRYENEEAVDDSQLPKDRFSAERLKGVDSTLKIQPAELGDSAVYLCASGTSGRVNEQFFGPGTRLTVL.

The chain couples TRBV9 to TRBJ2-1; D is undetermined. Deletions cut 3 bases from V and 7 bases from J, with 17 bases between. The CDR3 totals 15 residues. The germline CDR1 and CDR2 sequences are SGDLS and YYNGEE. The CDR3 sequence is CASSARADPGNEQFF. CDR3 DNA: TGTGCCAGCAGCGCCCGAGCAGACCCTGGGAATGAGCAGTTCTTC.